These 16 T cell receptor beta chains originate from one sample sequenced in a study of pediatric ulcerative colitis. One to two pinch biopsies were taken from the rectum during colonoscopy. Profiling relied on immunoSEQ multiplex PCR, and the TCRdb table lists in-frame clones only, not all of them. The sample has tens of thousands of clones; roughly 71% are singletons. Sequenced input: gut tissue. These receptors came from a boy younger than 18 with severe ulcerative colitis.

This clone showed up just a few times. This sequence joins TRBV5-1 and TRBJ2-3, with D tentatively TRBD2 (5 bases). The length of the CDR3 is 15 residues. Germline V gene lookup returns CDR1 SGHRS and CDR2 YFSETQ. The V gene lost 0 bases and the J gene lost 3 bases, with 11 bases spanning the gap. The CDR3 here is CASSLVAGVTDTQYF. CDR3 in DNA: TGCGCCAGCAGCTTGGTGGCGGGCGTAACAGATACGCAGTATTTT.

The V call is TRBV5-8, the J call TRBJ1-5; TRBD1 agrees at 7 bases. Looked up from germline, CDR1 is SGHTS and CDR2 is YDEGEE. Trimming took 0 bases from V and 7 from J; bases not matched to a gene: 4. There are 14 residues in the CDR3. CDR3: CASSLGDRVQPQHF. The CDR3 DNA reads TGTGCCAGCAGCTTGGGCGACAGGGTCCAGCCCCAGCATTTT.

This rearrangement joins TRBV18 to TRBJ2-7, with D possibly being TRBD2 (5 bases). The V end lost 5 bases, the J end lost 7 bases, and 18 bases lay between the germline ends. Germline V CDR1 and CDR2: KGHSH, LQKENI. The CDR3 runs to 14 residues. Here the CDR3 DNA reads TGTGCCAGCTCAACCACGAGTTCCGGGGATGAGCAGTACTTC. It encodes CASSTTSSGDEQYF.

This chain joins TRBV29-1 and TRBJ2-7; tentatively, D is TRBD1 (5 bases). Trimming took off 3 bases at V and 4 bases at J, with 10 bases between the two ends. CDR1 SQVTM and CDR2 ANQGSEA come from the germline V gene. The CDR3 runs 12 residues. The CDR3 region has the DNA TGCAGCGTTGACACAGGCAAGTACGAGCAGTACTTC. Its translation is CSVDTGKYEQYF.

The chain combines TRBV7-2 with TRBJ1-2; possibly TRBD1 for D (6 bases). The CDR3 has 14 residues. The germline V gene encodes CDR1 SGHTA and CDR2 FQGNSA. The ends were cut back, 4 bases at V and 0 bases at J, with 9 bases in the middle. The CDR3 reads CASSYGQPNYGYTF. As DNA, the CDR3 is TGTGCCAGCAGCTATGGACAGCCTAACTATGGCTACACCTTC.

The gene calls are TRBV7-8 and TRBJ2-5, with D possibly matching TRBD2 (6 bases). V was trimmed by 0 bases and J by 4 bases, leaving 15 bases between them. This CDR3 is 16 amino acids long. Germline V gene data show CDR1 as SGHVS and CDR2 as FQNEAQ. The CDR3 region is CASSLAAGLGGETQYF. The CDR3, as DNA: TGTGCCAGCAGCTTAGCGGCCGGATTGGGAGGAGAGACCCAGTACTTC.

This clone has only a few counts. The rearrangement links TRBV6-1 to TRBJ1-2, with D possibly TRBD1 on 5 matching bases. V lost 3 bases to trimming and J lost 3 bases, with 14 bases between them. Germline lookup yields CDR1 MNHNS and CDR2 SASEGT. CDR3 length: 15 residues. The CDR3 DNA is TGTGCCAGCAGTGACCCCGGGACCGGGCACTATGGCTACACCTTC. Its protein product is CASSDPGTGHYGYTF.

The CDR3 region is CASSLRQGAPGELFF. CDR3 coding DNA: TGCGCCAGCAGCCTGAGACAGGGGGCGCCCGGGGAGCTGTTTTTT. This chain links TRBV5-1 with TRBJ2-2; 10 positions agree with TRBD1. The germline CDR1 and CDR2 sequences are SGHRS and YFSETQ. Losses at the gene ends were 4 bases for V and 6 bases for J; bases not matched to a gene: 6. The CDR3 has 15 amino acids.

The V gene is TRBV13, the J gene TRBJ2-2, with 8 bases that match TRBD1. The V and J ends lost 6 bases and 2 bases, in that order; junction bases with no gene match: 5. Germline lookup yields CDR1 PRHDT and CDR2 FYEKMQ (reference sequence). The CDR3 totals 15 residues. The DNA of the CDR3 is TGTGCCAGCAGACGGACAGGGATAAACACCGGGGAGCTGTTTTTT. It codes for CASRRTGINTGELFF.

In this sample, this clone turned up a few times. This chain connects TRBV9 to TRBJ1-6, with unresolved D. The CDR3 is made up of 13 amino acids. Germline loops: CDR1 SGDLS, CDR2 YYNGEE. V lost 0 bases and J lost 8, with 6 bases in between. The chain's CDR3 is CASSVGEDSPLHF. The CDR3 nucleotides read TGTGCCAGCAGCGTAGGTGAGGATTCACCCCTCCACTTT.

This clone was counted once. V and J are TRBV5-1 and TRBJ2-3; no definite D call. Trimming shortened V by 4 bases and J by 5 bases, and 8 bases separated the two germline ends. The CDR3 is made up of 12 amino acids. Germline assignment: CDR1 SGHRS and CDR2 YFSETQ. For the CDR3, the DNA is TGCGCCAGCAGCCCTGGGCAAGATACGCAGTATTTT. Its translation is CASSPGQDTQYF.

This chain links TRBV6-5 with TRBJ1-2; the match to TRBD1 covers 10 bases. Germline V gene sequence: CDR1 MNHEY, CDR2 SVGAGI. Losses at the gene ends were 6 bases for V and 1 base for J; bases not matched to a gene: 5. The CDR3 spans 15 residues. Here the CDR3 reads CASRPRTGGNYGYTF. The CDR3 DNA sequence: TGTGCCAGCAGACCCCGGACAGGGGGTAACTATGGCTACACCTTC.

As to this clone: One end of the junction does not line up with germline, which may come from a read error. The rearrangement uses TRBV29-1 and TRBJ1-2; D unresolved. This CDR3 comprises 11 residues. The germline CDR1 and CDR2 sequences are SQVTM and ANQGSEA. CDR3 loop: CSATETNGCTF. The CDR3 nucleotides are TGCAGCGCTACTGAGACTAATGGCTGCACCTTC.

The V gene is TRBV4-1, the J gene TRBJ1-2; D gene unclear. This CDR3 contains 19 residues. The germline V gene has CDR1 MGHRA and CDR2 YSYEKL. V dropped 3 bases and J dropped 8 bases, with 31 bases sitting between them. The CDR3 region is CASSHQQHQRLAEDGGYTF. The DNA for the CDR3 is TGCGCCAGCAGCCACCAACAACACCAGAGGCTAGCCGAAGATGGAGGCTACACCTTC.

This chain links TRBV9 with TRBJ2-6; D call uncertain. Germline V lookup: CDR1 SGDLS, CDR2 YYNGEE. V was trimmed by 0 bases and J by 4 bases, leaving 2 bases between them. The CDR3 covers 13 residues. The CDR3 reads CASSVAGANVLTF. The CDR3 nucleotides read TGTGCCAGCAGCGTAGCCGGGGCCAACGTCCTGACTTTC. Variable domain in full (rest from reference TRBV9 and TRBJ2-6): DSGVTQTPKHLITATGQRVTLRCSPRSGDLSVYWYQQSLDQGLQFLIQYYNGEERAKGNILERFSAQQFPDLHSELNLSSLELGDSALYFCASSVAGANVLTFGAGSRLTVL.

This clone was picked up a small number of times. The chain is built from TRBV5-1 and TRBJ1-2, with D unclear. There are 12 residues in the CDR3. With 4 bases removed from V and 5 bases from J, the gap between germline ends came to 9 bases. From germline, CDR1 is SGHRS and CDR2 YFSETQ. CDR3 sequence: CASSPDTYGYTF. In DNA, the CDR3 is TGCGCCAGCAGCCCCGACACGTATGGCTACACCTTC.